This T cell receptor (beta chain) was sequenced in a study of blood T cell repertoires in COVID-19. Sequenced by immunoSEQ multiplex PCR; TCRdb stores in-frame clones only, minus some. Among some 250,000 clones listed, 75% to 90% were seen once. CDR3 length equals 13 residues. Trimming pared 3 bases from V and 5 bases from J, leaving 10 bases between. The germline V gene encodes CDR1 MDHEN and CDR2 SYDVKM. A note on this clone: The sample contains more than one DNA sequence encoding this CDR3.

Participants' own reports of clinical history determined their cohort assignment. The TCR comes from a woman in her forties or fifties who had recovered from COVID-19. Sequenced: PBMCs or T cells enriched from blood (not recorded which). The chain is built from TRBV28 and TRBJ1-1; D not resolved. This CDR3 reads CASSFSAGTEAFF. The CDR3 DNA reads as TGTGCCAGCAGTTTCTCGGCGGGGACTGAAGCTTTCTTT.